This entry lists 4 T cell receptor beta chains sequenced from one sample in a study of cytomegalovirus exposure and HLA in healthy donors. Primers included in the PCR were 60 Vbeta and 13 Jbeta primers. Assay: immunoSEQ multiplex PCR; the TCRdb copy retains only in-frame clones and omits some. The table includes some 180,000 clones, 12% detected once. The sequencing sample was made of PBMCs. The receptors originated from a middle-aged man in good health and CMV-seropositive.

Written as DNA, the CDR3 is TGTGCCAGCAGCCTTATAGCGGGGGCGAACACCGGGGAGCTGTTTTTT. It translates to CASSLIAGANTGELFF. V usage is TRBV11-3 and J usage is TRBJ2-2; 9 bases fit TRBD2. The CDR3 covers 16 residues. V lost 5 bases and J lost 0; bases outside the gene matches: 4. Germline CDR1 SGHNT, CDR2 YENEEA.

This clone has only a few counts. This rearrangement joins TRBV11-2 to TRBJ2-1, with TRBD1 matching over 7 bases. The CDR3 extends over 17 amino acids. CDR1 and CDR2 (germline): SGHAT, FQNNGV. V was pared by 5 bases and J by 0 bases, with 10 bases of the junction left unmatched. The CDR3 spells CASSPKTGRSSYNEQFF. In nucleotides, the CDR3 is TGTGCCAGCAGCCCAAAGACAGGGAGAAGCTCCTACAATGAGCAGTTCTTC.

The sample holds a few counts of this clone. The gene calls are TRBV10-1 and TRBJ1-2; maybe TRBD1 (6 bases). CDR1 WNHNN and CDR2 SYGVQD come from the germline V gene (reference sequence). V was trimmed by 5 bases and J by 5 bases, leaving 18 bases between them. The CDR3 totals 15 residues. CDR3 nucleotides: TGCGCCAGCAGTCCCGGACAGATTTTTACTTATGGCTACACCTTC. Amino acid sequence: CASSPGQIFTYGYTF.

The chain carries TRBV7-2 and TRBJ1-6; TRBD1 agrees at 10 bases. This CDR3 comprises 15 residues. Germline CDR1 is SGHTA and CDR2 is FQGNSA. Unmatched junction bases numbered 12, after V lost 5 bases and J lost 14 bases. The CDR3 nucleotides are TGTGCCAGCAGCCGGACAGGGGGGGGAGGGGAAGCCCTCCACTTT. Protein sequence: CASSRTGGGGEALHF.